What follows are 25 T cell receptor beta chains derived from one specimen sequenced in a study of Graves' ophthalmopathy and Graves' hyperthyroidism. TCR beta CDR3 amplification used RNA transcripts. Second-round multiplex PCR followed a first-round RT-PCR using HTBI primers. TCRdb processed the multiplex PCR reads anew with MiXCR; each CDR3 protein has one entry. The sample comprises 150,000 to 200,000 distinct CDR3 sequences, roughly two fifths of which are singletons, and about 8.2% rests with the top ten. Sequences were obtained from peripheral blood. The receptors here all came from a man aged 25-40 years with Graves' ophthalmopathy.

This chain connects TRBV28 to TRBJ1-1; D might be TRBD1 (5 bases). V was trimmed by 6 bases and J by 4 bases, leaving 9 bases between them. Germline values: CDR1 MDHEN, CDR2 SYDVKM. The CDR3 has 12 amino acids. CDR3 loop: CASSNDSTEAFF. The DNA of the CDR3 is TGTGCCAGCAGCAACGACAGCACTGAAGCTTTCTTT. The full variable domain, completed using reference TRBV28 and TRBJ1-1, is DVKVTQSSRYLVKRTGEKVFLECVQDMDHENMFWYRQDPGLGLRLIYFSYDVKMKEKGDIPEGYSVSREKKERFSLILESASTNQTSMYLCASSNDSTEAFFGQGTRLTVV.

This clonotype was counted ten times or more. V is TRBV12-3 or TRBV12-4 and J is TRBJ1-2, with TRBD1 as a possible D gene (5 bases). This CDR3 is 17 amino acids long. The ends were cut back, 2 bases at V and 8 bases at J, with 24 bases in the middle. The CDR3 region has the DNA TGTGCCAGCAGTTTAAGGTTCGGGACCGCAGGGACGGAGGGCTACACCTTC. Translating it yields CASSLRFGTAGTEGYTF.

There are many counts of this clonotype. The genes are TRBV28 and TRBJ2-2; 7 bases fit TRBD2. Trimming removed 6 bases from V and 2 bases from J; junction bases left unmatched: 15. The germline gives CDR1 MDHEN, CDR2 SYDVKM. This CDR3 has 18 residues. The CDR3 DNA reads TGTGCCAGCAGCCGAAGGCGTAGGGTAGCGGGCAACACCGGGGAGCTGTTTTTT. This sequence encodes CASSRRRRVAGNTGELFF.

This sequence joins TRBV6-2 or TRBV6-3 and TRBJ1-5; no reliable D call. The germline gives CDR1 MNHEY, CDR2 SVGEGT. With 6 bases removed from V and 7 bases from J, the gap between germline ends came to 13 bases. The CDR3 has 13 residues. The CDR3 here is CASSPTPRQPQHF. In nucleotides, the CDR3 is TGTGCCAGCAGCCCAACTCCCCGACAGCCCCAGCATTTT.

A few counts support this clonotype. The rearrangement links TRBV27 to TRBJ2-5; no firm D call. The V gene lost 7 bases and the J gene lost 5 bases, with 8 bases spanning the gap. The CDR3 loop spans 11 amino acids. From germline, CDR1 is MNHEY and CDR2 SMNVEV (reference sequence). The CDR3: CASKTGETQYF. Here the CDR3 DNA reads TGTGCCAGCAAAACTGGTGAGACCCAGTACTTC.

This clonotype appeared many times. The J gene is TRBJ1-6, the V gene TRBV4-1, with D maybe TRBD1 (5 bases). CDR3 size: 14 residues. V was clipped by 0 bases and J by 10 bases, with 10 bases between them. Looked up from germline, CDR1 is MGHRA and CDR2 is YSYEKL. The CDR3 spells CASSQDLRGSPLHF. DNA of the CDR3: TGCGCCAGCAGCCAAGATCTCCGGGGCTCACCCCTCCACTTT.

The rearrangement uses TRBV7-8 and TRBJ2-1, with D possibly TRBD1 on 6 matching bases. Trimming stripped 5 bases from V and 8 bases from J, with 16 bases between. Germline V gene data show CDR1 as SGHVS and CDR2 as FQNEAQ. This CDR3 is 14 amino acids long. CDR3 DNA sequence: TGTGCCAGCAGCCCAGGTACAGGGCAAGATGAGCAGTTCTTC. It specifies CASSPGTGQDEQFF.

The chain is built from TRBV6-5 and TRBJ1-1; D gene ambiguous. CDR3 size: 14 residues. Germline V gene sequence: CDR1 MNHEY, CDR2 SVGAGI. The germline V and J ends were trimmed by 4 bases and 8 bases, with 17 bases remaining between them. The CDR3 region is CASSSNGRRPEAFF. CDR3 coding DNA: TGTGCCAGCAGTTCGAACGGCCGCCGCCCAGAAGCTTTCTTT.

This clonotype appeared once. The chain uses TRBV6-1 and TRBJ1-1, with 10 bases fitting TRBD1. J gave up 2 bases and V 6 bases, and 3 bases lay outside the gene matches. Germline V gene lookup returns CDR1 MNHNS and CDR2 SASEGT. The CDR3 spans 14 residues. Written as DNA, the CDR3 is TGTGCCAGCAGGACGACAGGGGGCAACACTGAAGCTTTCTTT. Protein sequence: CASRTTGGNTEAFF.

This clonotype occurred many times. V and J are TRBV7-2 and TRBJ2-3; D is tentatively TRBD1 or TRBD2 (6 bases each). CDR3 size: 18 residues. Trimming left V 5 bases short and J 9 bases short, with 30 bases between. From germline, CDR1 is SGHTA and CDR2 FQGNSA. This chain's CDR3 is CASSVITAGRLKGGTQYF. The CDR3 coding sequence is TGTGCCAGCAGCGTCATCACGGCTGGGCGCCTGAAGGGGGGCACGCAGTATTTT.

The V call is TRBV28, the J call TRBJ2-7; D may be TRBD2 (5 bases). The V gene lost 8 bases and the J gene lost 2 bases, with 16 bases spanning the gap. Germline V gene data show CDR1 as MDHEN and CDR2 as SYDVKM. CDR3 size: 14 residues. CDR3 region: CASRGGRVTYEQYF. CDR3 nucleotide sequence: TGTGCCAGCCGCGGCGGGCGCGTCACCTACGAGCAGTACTTC.

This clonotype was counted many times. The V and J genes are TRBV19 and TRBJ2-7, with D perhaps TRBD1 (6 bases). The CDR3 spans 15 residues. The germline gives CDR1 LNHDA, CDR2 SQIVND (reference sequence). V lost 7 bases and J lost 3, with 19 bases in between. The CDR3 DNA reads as TGTGCCAGTACCAGATCCGGCCGAGGGGGCTACGAGCAGTACTTC. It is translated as CASTRSGRGGYEQYF. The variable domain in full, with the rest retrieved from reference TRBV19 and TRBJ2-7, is DGGITQSPKYLFRKEGQNVTLSCEQNLNHDAMYWYRQDPGQGLRLIYYSQIVNDFQKGDIAEGYSVSREKKESFPLTVTSAQKNPTAFYLCASTRSGRGGYEQYFGPGTRLTVT.

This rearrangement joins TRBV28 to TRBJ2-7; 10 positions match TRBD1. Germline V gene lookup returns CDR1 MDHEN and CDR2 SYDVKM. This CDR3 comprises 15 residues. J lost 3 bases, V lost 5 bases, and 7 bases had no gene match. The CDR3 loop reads CASSLRTGGNYEQYF. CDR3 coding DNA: TGTGCCAGCAGTCTGCGGACAGGGGGGAACTACGAGCAGTACTTC.

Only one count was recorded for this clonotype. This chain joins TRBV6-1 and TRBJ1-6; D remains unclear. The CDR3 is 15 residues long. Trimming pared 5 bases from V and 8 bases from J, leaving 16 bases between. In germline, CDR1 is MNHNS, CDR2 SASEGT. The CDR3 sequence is CASSSGPATHSPLHF. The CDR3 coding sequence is TGTGCCAGCAGTAGCGGGCCAGCAACTCATTCACCCCTCCACTTT.

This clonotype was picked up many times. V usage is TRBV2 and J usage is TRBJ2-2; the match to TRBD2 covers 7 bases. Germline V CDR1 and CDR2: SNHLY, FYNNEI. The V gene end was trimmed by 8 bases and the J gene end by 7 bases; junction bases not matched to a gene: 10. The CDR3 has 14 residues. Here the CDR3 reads CASGQFGEGGELFF. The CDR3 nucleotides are TGTGCCAGCGGGCAGTTTGGGGAGGGCGGGGAGCTGTTTTTT. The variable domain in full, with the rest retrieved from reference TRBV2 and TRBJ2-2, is EPEVTQTPSHQVTQMGQEVILRCVPISNHLYFYWYRQILGQKVEFLVSFYNNEISEKSEIFDDQFSVERPDGSNFTLKIRSTKLEDSAMYFCASGQFGEGGELFFGEGSRLTVL.

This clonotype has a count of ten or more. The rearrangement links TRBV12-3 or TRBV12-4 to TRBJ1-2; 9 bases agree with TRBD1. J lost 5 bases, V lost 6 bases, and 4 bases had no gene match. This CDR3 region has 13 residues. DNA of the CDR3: TGTGCCAGCAGACAGGGGGCGGCTTATGGCTACACCTTC. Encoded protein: CASRQGAAYGYTF.

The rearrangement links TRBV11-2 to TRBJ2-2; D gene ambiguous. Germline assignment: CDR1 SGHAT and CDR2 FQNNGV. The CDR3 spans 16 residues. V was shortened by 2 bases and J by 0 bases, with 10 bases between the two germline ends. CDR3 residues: CASSLNSLANTGELFF. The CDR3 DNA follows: TGTGCCAGCAGCTTAAACAGCCTCGCGAACACCGGGGAGCTGTTTTTT.

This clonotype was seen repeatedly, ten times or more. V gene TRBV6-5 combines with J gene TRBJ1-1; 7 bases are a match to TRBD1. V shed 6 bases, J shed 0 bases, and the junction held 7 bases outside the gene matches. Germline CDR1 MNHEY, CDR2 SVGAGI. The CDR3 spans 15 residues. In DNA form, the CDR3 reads TGTGCCAGCAGCTACCAGACAGGGCTGAACACTGAAGCTTTCTTT. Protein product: CASSYQTGLNTEAFF.

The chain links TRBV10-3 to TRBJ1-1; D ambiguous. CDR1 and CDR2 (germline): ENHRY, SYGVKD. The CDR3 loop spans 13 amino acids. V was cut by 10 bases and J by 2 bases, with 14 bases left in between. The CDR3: CATNLDRNTEAFF. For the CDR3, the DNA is TGTGCCACCAACCTCGACCGAAACACTGAAGCTTTCTTT.

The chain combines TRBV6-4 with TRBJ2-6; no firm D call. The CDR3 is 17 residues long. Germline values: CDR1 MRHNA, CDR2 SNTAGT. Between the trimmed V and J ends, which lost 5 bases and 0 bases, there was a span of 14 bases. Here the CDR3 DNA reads TGTGCCAGCAGTAGGACCAACCAGCCCTCTGGGGCCAACGTCCTGACTTTC. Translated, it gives CASSRTNQPSGANVLTF.

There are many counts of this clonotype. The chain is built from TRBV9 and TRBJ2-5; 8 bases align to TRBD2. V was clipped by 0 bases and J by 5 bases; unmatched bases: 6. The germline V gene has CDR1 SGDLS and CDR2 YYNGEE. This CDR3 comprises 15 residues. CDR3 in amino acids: CASSVASGSWETQYF. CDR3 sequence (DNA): TGTGCCAGCAGCGTAGCCAGCGGGAGTTGGGAGACCCAGTACTTC.

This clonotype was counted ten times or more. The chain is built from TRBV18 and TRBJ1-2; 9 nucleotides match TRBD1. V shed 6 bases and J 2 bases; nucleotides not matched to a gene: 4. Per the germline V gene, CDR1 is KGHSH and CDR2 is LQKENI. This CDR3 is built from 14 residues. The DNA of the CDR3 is TGTGCCAGCTCTGGGGACAGGGACAACTATGGCTACACCTTC. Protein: CASSGDRDNYGYTF.

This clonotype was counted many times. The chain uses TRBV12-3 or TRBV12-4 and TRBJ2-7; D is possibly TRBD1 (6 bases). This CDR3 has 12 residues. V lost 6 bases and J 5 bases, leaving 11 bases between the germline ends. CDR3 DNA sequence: TGTGCCAGCAGCCAGAACAGGGACGAGCAGTACTTC. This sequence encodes CASSQNRDEQYF.

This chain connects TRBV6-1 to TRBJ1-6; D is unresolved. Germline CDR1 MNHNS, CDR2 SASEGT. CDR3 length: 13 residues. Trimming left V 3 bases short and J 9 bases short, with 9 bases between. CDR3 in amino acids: CASSESGRSPLHF. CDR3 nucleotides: TGTGCCAGCAGTGAGAGTGGACGTTCACCCCTCCACTTT.

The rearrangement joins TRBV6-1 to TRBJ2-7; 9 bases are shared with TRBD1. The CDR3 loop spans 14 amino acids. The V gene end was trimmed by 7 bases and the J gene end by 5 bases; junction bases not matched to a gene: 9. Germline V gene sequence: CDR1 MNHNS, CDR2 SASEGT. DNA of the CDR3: TGTGCCAGCACTCTCCGGGGGACAGGGAACGAGCAGTACTTC. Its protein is CASTLRGTGNEQYF.